This T cell receptor (beta chain) is from a study of T cell repertoires in cytomegalovirus infection. Whole-study context: Well-studied HLA-B-restricted CMV epitopes were used in the study alongside recently identified HLA-C-restricted ones. Matching HLA type and CMV infection were both indicated by public TCR beta signatures. Study observations and caveats: People with CMV and the relevant HLA were identified by cumulative public TCR beta family frequency. Dominating the ex vivo response were TCR beta clonotypes that were CMV-specific and HLA-C-restricted.

Via MiXCR, TCRdb re-called the reads, giving one row per CDR3 protein. In the table there are some 500,000 distinct CDR3 sequences, almost 40% of which are singletons. CDR1 SGHTA and CDR2 FQGNSA come from the germline V gene. Unmatched junction bases numbered 6, after V lost 9 bases and J lost 4 bases. This CDR3 is 13 amino acids long. This clonotype was recorded a few times. Antigen specificity is unknown. Sequenced material: cultured PBMCs, taken from culture after CMV antigen stimulation. V is TRBV7-2 and J is TRBJ2-1; 7 bases are a match to TRBD2. This clonotype originated in a human donor in good health (CMV status not recorded). Some clones in this sample may be carry-over from other donors' samples. Here the CDR3 DNA reads TGTGCCAGTACAAGCGGGATTTACAATGAGCAGTTCTTC. Encoded protein: CASTSGIYNEQFF.